The present T cell receptor beta chain was sequenced within a study of PD-1 blockade in mismatch repair-deficient tumors. The study's findings and limits: After pembrolizumab, tumor-resident clones rose rapidly, then generally contracted before radiologic responses.

Method: immunoSEQ multiplex PCR; TCRdb's copy keeps in-frame clones and lacks some. This sample yields some 100,000 clones, of which over 75% are seen a single time; around 5.8% belongs to the top ten. Concerning this clone: The antigen is unknown.

TCRs were sequenced from three patients responding to pembrolizumab. The germline gives CDR1 MNHEY, CDR2 SVGAGI. The CDR3 runs 15 residues. Losses at the gene ends were 0 bases for V and 6 bases for J; bases not matched to a gene: 5. The receptor comes from an adult with mismatch repair-deficient cancer. Sequenced material: peripheral blood, taken approximately 35 weeks after starting pembrolizumab. The V and J genes are TRBV6-5 and TRBJ2-7, with 10 positions matching TRBD1. The CDR3 protein is CASSYSLGTGVEQYF. As DNA, the CDR3 is TGTGCCAGCAGTTACTCCCTGGGGACAGGGGTCGAGCAGTACTTC.